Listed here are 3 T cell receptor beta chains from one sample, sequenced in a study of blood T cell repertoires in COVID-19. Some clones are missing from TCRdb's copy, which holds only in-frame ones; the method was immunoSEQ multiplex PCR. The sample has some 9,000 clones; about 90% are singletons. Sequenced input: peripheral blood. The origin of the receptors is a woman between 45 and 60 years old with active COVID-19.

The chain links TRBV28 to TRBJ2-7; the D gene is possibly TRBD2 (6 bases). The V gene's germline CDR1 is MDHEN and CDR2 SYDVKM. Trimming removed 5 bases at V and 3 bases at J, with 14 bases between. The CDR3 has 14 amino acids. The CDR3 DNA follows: TGTGCCAGCAGTCCTCCCTCCGGGAGCTACGAGCAGTACTTC. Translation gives CASSPPSGSYEQYF.

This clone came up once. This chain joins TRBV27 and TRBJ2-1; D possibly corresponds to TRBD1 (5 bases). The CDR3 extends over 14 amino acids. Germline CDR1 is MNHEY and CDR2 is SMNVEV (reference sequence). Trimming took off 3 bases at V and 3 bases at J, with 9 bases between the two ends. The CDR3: CASSFSGNYNEQFF. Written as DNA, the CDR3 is TGTGCCAGCAGTTTCTCAGGGAACTACAATGAGCAGTTCTTC.

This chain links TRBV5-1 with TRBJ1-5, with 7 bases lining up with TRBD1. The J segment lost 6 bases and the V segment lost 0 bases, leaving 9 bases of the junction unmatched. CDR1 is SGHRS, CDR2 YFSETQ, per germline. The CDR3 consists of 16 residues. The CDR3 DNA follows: TGCGCCAGCAGCTTGGGAGATGACAGGGCTACTCAGCCCCAGCATTTT. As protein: CASSLGDDRATQPQHF.